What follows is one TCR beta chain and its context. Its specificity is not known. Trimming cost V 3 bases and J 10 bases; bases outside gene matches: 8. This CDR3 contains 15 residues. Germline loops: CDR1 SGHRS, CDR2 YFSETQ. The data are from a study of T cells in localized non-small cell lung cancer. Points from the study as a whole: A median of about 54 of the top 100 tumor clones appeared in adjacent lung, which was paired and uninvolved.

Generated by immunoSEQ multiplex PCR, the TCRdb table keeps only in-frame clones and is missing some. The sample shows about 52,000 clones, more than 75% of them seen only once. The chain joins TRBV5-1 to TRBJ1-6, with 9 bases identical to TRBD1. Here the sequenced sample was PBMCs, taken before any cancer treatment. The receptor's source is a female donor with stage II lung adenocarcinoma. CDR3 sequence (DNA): TGCGCCAGCAGCTCTCTTGGGACAGGGAGGTCACCCCTCCACTTT. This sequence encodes CASSSLGTGRSPLHF.